Below are 17 T cell receptor beta chains sequenced from a single sample in a study of T-cell reconstitution after alpha-beta-depleted transplantation in children. Molecular barcoding with unique molecular identifiers was used for the TCRbeta library. In TCRdb, the PCR reads were re-called with MiXCR into one record per CDR3 protein. Altogether a few hundred thousand distinct CDR3 sequences are present, roughly 13% being singletons, with the ten largest covering 4.3%. The sample in question was PBMCs, obtained from the stem cell graft. Receptors were obtained from a human donor who donated a stem cell graft to a child with Fanconi anemia.

In the case of this clonotype: A read error may produce the germline difference seen at one junction end. The chain carries TRBV7-7 and TRBJ2-3, with TRBD1 matching over 8 bases. CDR1 SSHAT and CDR2 FNYEAQ come from the germline V gene (reference sequence). This CDR3 comprises 13 residues. CDR3 DNA: TGTGCTAGCAGCCCACAGGGGGATGGTACGCAGTATTTT. Translated: CASSPQGDGTQYF.

This clonotype occurred many times. The V call is TRBV29-1, the J call TRBJ2-4; D is possibly TRBD1 or TRBD2 (6 bases each). Trimming pared 5 bases from V and 9 bases from J, leaving 17 bases between. CDR1 SQVTM and CDR2 ANQGSEA come from the germline V gene. There are 13 residues in the CDR3. The DNA for the CDR3 is TGCAGCGTTCGGGGACCGGAGGGGGGCATTCAGTACTTC. This codes for CSVRGPEGGIQYF.

This clonotype has more than one count but fewer than ten. The chain employs TRBV5-1 and TRBJ1-2, with D perhaps TRBD1 (6 bases). Trimming removed 5 bases at V and 5 bases at J, with 22 bases between. Germline V gene data show CDR1 as SGHRS and CDR2 as YFSETQ. CDR3 length: 16 amino acids. The CDR3 nucleotides read TGCGCCAGCAGATCCGCTACAGGGAGTCCACCGTATGGCTACACCTTC. Its translation: CASRSATGSPPYGYTF. Variable domain in full (rest from reference TRBV5-1 and TRBJ1-2): KAGVTQTPRYLIKTRGQQVTLSCSPISGHRSVSWYQQTPGQGLQFLFEYFSETQRNKGNFPGRFSGRQFSNSRSEMNVSTLELGDSALYLCASRSATGSPPYGYTFGSGTRLTVV.

This clonotype has only a few counts. This chain uses TRBV12-3 or TRBV12-4 with TRBJ1-4, with 7 bases matching TRBD1. V was pared by 6 bases and J by 5 bases, with 6 bases of the junction left unmatched. CDR3 length: 14 residues. CDR3 sequence (DNA): TGTGCCAGCAGCGGGGACAGAGACAATGAAAAACTGTTTTTT. The encoded protein is CASSGDRDNEKLFF.

This clonotype showed up just a few times. The chain joins TRBV29-1 to TRBJ1-2; D remains ambiguous. The germline CDR1 and CDR2 sequences are SQVTM and ANQGSEA. Trimming took 4 bases from V and 7 from J, leaving 16 bases between them. This CDR3 contains 13 residues. CDR3 nucleotide sequence: TGCAGCGTTGCCCAGCCTTTCGTAGGTGGCTACACCTTC. Protein: CSVAQPFVGGYTF. The whole variable domain, filled in from reference TRBV29-1 and TRBJ1-2, reads SAVISQKPSRDICQRGTSLTIQCQVDSQVTMMFWYRQQPGQSLTLIATANQGSEATYESGFVIDKFPISRPNLTFSTLTVSNMSPEDSSIYLCSVAQPFVGGYTFGSGTRLTVV.

This clonotype was detected ten times or more. The V and J genes are TRBV12-3 or TRBV12-4 and TRBJ2-1, with unresolved D. The CDR3 has 13 residues. Trimming pared 4 bases from V and 7 bases from J, leaving 11 bases between. The chain's CDR3 is CASSSPWGNEQFF. In DNA, the CDR3 is TGTGCCAGCAGTTCTCCCTGGGGTAATGAGCAGTTCTTC.

CDR3 residues: CASSKSTDTQYF. The CDR3 DNA reads as TGTGCCAGCAGCAAGAGTACAGATACGCAGTATTTT. The V call is TRBV5-4, the J call TRBJ2-3; D gene ambiguous. The CDR3 runs 12 residues. The V end lost 4 bases, the J end lost 3 bases, and 6 bases lay between the germline ends. CDR1 and CDR2 from the germline V gene are SGHNT and YYREEE (reference sequence).

The V and J genes are TRBV7-6 and TRBJ1-2; D unclear. CDR3 length equals 15 residues. CDR1 is SGHVS and CDR2 is FNYEAQ in the germline V gene. Trimming took 4 bases from V and 10 from J, leaving 22 bases between them. CDR3 residues: CASSSPAGPRNAYTF. The CDR3 DNA follows: TGTGCCAGCAGCTCCCCGGCCGGACCCCGGAATGCCTACACCTTC.

In its sample, this clonotype was seen many times. V usage is TRBV29-1 and J usage is TRBJ2-1; a weak D match, TRBD2 (6 bases). Trimming took off 5 bases at V and 2 bases at J, with 13 bases between the two ends. This CDR3 comprises 14 residues. Germline loops: CDR1 SQVTM, CDR2 ANQGSEA. For the CDR3, the DNA is TGCAGCGTTCGGACGGGACTCACCTACAATGAGCAGTTCTTC. Residues: CSVRTGLTYNEQFF.

This clonotype has a count of ten or more. This chain uses TRBV24-1 with TRBJ1-5; no reliable D call. The ends were cut back, 1 base at V and 2 bases at J, with 2 bases in the middle. Germline CDR1 KGHDR, CDR2 SFDVKD. This CDR3 contains 13 residues. The CDR3 is CATSDFGNQPQHF. The CDR3 bases are TGTGCCACCAGTGATTTCGGCAATCAGCCCCAGCATTTT.

The chain recombines TRBV10-3 with TRBJ1-5, with D uncertain. The CDR3 is 14 amino acids. The V gene lost 2 bases and the J gene lost 4 bases, with 9 bases spanning the gap. CDR1 ENHRY and CDR2 SYGVKD come from the germline V gene. CDR3: CAISEQLLNQPQHF. The CDR3 DNA reads TGTGCCATCAGTGAGCAGCTGTTGAATCAGCCCCAGCATTTT.

The chain joins TRBV18 to TRBJ1-5; D ambiguous. The CDR3 covers 16 residues. CDR1 is KGHSH, CDR2 LQKENI, per germline. Trimming took off 5 bases at V and 6 bases at J, with 20 bases between the two ends. The CDR3 DNA is TGTGCCAGCTCATCAACGGTGGGGATTGGGATTCAGCCCCAGCATTTT. Amino acids: CASSSTVGIGIQPQHF.

V gene TRBV2 combines with J gene TRBJ1-2, with 7 bases that match TRBD1. CDR3 size: 14 residues. The germline V gene has CDR1 SNHLY and CDR2 FYNNEI. The V segment lost 2 bases and the J segment 1 base; nucleotides outside the gene matches: 1. CDR3 DNA sequence: TGTGCCAGCAGTGAACAGGGGGTTAACTATGGCTACACCTTC. As protein: CASSEQGVNYGYTF.

The rearrangement joins TRBV2 to TRBJ1-1, with D possibly matching TRBD1 (5 bases). The V and J ends lost 7 bases and 1 base respectively, with 13 bases between them. Germline values: CDR1 SNHLY, CDR2 FYNNEI. The CDR3 is 14 residues long. The CDR3 DNA sequence: TGTGCCAGCACAGGAATTCAGGGGAACACTGAAGCTTTCTTT. Translating it yields CASTGIQGNTEAFF.

The chain carries TRBV11-2 and TRBJ2-4; no reliable D call. V was cut by 1 base and J by 3 bases, with 7 bases left in between. Germline CDR1 reads SGHAT; CDR2 reads FQNNGV. The CDR3 covers 14 residues. CDR3 DNA sequence: TGTGCCAGCAGCTTAGCTGGAAGCAAAAACATTCAGTACTTC. It is translated as CASSLAGSKNIQYF.

The chain has TRBV5-1 and TRBJ2-1; weak D call: TRBD1 (8 bases). The CDR3 loop spans 14 amino acids. The V end was cut by 5 bases, the J end by 7 bases, with 16 bases between. The germline V gene has CDR1 SGHRS and CDR2 YFSETQ. CDR3 amino acids: CASRPYRGGNEQFF. Written as DNA, the CDR3 is TGCGCCAGCAGGCCCTACAGGGGGGGGAATGAGCAGTTCTTC.

This clonotype was counted at least ten times. The J gene is TRBJ2-5, the V gene TRBV29-1, with 7 bases fitting TRBD1. This CDR3 region has 17 residues. The J segment lost 3 bases and the V segment lost 6 bases, leaving 19 bases of the junction unmatched. Germline CDR1 and CDR2: SQVTM and ANQGSEA. The CDR3 nucleotides read TGCAGCGTAGTAATCGGTCCGAGGGGGCGCGAGGAAGAGACCCAGTACTTC. Translated, it gives CSVVIGPRGREEETQYF.